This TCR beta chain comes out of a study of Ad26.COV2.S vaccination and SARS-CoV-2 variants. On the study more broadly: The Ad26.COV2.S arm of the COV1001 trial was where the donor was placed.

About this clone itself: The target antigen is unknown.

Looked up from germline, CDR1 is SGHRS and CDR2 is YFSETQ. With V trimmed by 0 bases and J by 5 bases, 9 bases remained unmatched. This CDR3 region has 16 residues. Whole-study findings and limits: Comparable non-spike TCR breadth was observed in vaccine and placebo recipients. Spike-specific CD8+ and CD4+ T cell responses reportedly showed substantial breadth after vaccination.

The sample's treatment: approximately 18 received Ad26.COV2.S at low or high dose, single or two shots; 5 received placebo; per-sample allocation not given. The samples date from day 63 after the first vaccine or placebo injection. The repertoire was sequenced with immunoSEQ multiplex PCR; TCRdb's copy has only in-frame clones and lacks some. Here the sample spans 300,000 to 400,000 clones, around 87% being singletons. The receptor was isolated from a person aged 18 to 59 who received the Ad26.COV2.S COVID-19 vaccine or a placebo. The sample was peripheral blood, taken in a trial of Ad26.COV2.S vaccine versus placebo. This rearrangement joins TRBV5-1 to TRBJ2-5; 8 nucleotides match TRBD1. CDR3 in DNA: TGCGCCAGCAGCTTGGCCCCGACAGGGGTCGGCGAGACCCAGTACTTC. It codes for CASSLAPTGVGETQYF.